This TCR beta chain came from a study of identical twins. MiXCR, run by TCRdb on the 5' RACE reads, gives a single entry per CDR3 protein. In the table there are about 220,000 distinct CDR3 sequences, 6.5% to 8% of which are singletons. This clonotype was seen more than once but under ten times. These data are also associated with another study on T cells expressing NK-cell markers.

Sequenced input: CD8+ T cells sorted from blood. The receptor comes from a woman aged 18-29 years in good health.

The CDR3 here is CASSPDTTNYGYTF. In DNA, the CDR3 is TGTGCCAGCAGTCCGGACACCACTAACTATGGCTACACCTTC. The chain uses TRBV7-8 and TRBJ1-2, with D tentatively TRBD1 (5 bases). Per the germline V gene, CDR1 is SGHVS and CDR2 is FQNEAQ. The V gene lost 6 bases and the J gene lost 0 bases, with 11 bases spanning the gap. The CDR3 sequence is 14 residues long.